The 19 T cell receptor beta chains presented below share a single source sample, sequenced in a study of graft-versus-host responses after intestinal transplantation. Sequencing was performed with immunoSEQ multiplex PCR; in TCRdb, only in-frame clones are kept and a portion is missing. The top ten hold nearly 0.11% of the sample, which has tens of thousands of clones, 75% to 90% seen once. These receptors lack a known antigen. Sequences were derived from unstimulated CD4+ T cells sorted from spleen or lymph node cells, sampled before intestinal transplant. These receptors originate from a human donor who received an intestinal transplant.

This chain connects TRBV5-1 to TRBJ2-3; perhaps TRBD2 as D (6 bases). From germline, CDR1 is SGHRS and CDR2 YFSETQ. The CDR3 sequence is 14 residues long. V lost 0 bases to trimming and J lost 2 bases, with 7 bases between them. The DNA for the CDR3 is TGCGCCAGCAGCTTGGGCGGGACCACAGATACGCAGTATTTT. It is translated as CASSLGGTTDTQYF.

The sample holds a few counts of this clone. This chain uses TRBV6-6 with TRBJ1-6, with 7 bases that match TRBD1. The CDR3 is 15 residues long. V trimming: 8 bases; J trimming: 6 bases; junction bases outside the gene matches: 10. CDR1 is MNHNY and CDR2 is SVGAGI in the germline V gene (reference sequence). CDR3 sequence reads: CASRPPQGSNSPLHF. The DNA for the CDR3 is TGTGCCAGCCGACCGCCACAGGGGAGTAATTCACCCCTCCACTTT.

V usage is TRBV19 and J usage is TRBJ2-6, with 7 bases matching TRBD1. The CDR3 length is 13 residues. Per germline, CDR1 LNHDA and CDR2 SQIVND (reference sequence). With V trimmed by 9 bases and J by 4 bases, 3 bases remained unmatched. The CDR3 region has the DNA TGTGCCAGCAGGGGGTCAGGGGCCAACGTCCTGACTTTC. It specifies CASRGSGANVLTF.

This chain links TRBV6-6 with TRBJ1-2; weak D call: TRBD1 (5 bases). V was shortened by 0 bases and J by 6 bases, with 14 bases between the two germline ends. The CDR3 has 15 residues. The germline V gene encodes CDR1 MNHNY and CDR2 SVGAGI (reference sequence). The CDR3 nucleotides are TGTGCCAGCAGTTACTCCTCGTCGGGGGTTCATGGCTACACCTTC. Translating it yields CASSYSSSGVHGYTF.

This chain uses TRBV6-4 with TRBJ1-1; D perhaps matches TRBD1 (6 bases). The CDR3 runs 14 residues. With 6 bases removed from V and 3 bases from J, the gap between germline ends came to 14 bases. Germline loops: CDR1 MRHNA, CDR2 SNTAGT. CDR3 bases: TGTGCCAGCAGGGAGGGGGGGTGGGACACTGAAGCTTTCTTT. It specifies CASREGGWDTEAFF.

CDR3 coding DNA: TGTGCCAGCAGCGTCCAAGCGGGCACCCTCCACTTT. It translates to CASSVQAGTLHF. This chain joins TRBV9 and TRBJ1-6, with no clear D. The germline V and J ends were trimmed by 2 bases and 14 bases, with 11 bases remaining between them. Germline V gives CDR1 SGDLS, CDR2 YYNGEE. The CDR3 spans 12 residues.

This clone showed up just a few times. The chain couples TRBV2 to TRBJ2-2, with a possible D match to TRBD1 (6 bases). CDR3 length: 15 amino acids. Germline-derived CDR1 and CDR2 are SNHLY and FYNNEI. Trimming stripped 9 bases from V and 0 bases from J, with 14 bases between. CDR3 coding DNA: TGTGCCAGTCGACAGGCCCTAACGAACACCGGGGAGCTGTTTTTT. Translating it yields CASRQALTNTGELFF.

Details on this clone: Other DNA sequences in the sample encode the same CDR3. J is TRBJ1-1 and V is TRBV7-3; D is possibly TRBD1 (6 bases). Germline lookup yields CDR1 SGHTA and CDR2 FQGTGA. Trimming stripped 0 bases from V and 6 bases from J, with 8 bases between. The CDR3 has 13 residues. The CDR3 DNA reads as TGTGCCAGCAGCTTAACGGGGGCCTCTGAAGCTTTCTTT. Encoded protein: CASSLTGASEAFF.

The chain combines TRBV18 with TRBJ2-1; 11 bases map to TRBD2. CDR3 size: 18 residues. CDR1 and CDR2 from the germline V gene are KGHSH and LQKENI. V gave up 0 bases and J gave up 5 bases; unmatched junction bases: 9. The DNA for the CDR3 is TGTGCCAGCTCACCACCGACTAGCGGGGCCGGCACCCACAATGAGCAGTTCTTC. Translation gives CASSPPTSGAGTHNEQFF. Full variable domain (missing parts from reference TRBV18 and TRBJ2-1): NAGVMQNPRHLVRRRGQEARLRCSPMKGHSHVYWYRQLPEEGLKFMVYLQKENIIDESGMPKERFSAEFPKEGPSILRIQQVVRGDSAAYFCASSPPTSGAGTHNEQFFGPGTRLTVL.

CDR3 bases: TGTGCCAGCACCCATCCGGGACAGGGGGTGCGGGGCTACACCTTC. This translates into CASTHPGQGVRGYTF. V usage is TRBV28 and J usage is TRBJ1-2; 11 bases map to TRBD1. Trimming removed 7 bases from V and 8 bases from J; junction bases left unmatched: 12. In germline, CDR1 is MDHEN, CDR2 SYDVKM. This CDR3 comprises 15 residues.

V usage is TRBV10-3 and J usage is TRBJ1-2, with D possibly matching TRBD1 (6 bases). Germline values: CDR1 ENHRY, CDR2 SYGVKD. The CDR3 sequence is 17 residues long. Trimming left V 4 bases short and J 2 bases short, with 20 bases between. The CDR3 protein is CAISGEWGQGQNYGYTF. Here the CDR3 DNA reads TGTGCCATCAGTGGGGAGTGGGGGCAGGGACAAAACTATGGCTACACCTTC.

The CDR3 loop is CASTWTGNTDTQYF. In nucleotides, the CDR3 is TGTGCCAGCACATGGACAGGGAACACAGATACGCAGTATTTT. The chain is built from TRBV6-1 and TRBJ2-3; 8 bases map to TRBD1. Per germline, CDR1 MNHNS and CDR2 SASEGT. The CDR3 length is 14 residues. The V gene end was trimmed by 7 bases and the J gene end by 2 bases; junction bases not matched to a gene: 5.

The V gene is TRBV9, the J gene TRBJ1-3; unclear D gene. The CDR3 extends over 12 amino acids. From germline, CDR1 is SGDLS and CDR2 YYNGEE. V was cut by 7 bases and J by 4 bases, with 9 bases left in between. This CDR3 is CASQAPGNTIYF. The CDR3 bases are TGTGCCAGCCAGGCCCCGGGAAACACCATATATTTT.

J is TRBJ2-7 and V is TRBV18, with TRBD1 matching 9 bases. CDR3 length: 14 residues. With V trimmed by 8 bases and J by 2 bases, 7 bases remained unmatched. Germline V gene sequence: CDR1 KGHSH, CDR2 LQKENI. CDR3 coding DNA: TGTGCCAGCCAGACTGGGACAGGGACCTACGAGCAGTACTTC. It encodes CASQTGTGTYEQYF.

The V and J genes are TRBV7-3 and TRBJ1-5; D may be TRBD1 (5 bases). Trimming cost V 2 bases and J 3 bases, with 11 bases left between them. This CDR3 comprises 15 residues. The germline gives CDR1 SGHTA, CDR2 FQGTGA. The CDR3 bases are TGTGCCAGCAGCTTACTTGGCGGGGCCAATCAGCCCCAGCATTTT. Translation gives CASSLLGGANQPQHF.

This clone has only one observation. The chain uses TRBV18 and TRBJ2-5; TRBD1 matches at 8 bases. Unmatched junction bases numbered 8, after V lost 3 bases and J lost 5 bases. Germline CDR1 is KGHSH and CDR2 is LQKENI. This CDR3 comprises 15 residues. CDR3 DNA: TGTGCCAGCTCACCGAGACAGGGGTACGGGGAGACCCAGTACTTC. Its translation is CASSPRQGYGETQYF.

The chain is built from TRBV19 and TRBJ2-3, with 7 nucleotides matching TRBD2. Germline assignment: CDR1 LNHDA and CDR2 SQIVND (reference sequence). This CDR3 spans 14 amino acids. J was trimmed by 2 bases and V by 4 bases; bases with no gene match: 3. DNA of the CDR3: TGTGCCAGTAGTAACGGGGGGAACACAGATACGCAGTATTTT. Protein product: CASSNGGNTDTQYF. Variable domain in full (rest from reference TRBV19 and TRBJ2-3): DGGITQSPKYLFRKEGQNVTLSCEQNLNHDAMYWYRQDPGQGLRLIYYSQIVNDFQKGDIAEGYSVSREKKESFPLTVTSAQKNPTAFYLCASSNGGNTDTQYFGPGTRLTVL.

The rearrangement links TRBV2 to TRBJ2-1, with D perhaps matching TRBD1 (5 bases). V was clipped by 8 bases and J by 4 bases, with 15 bases between them. Germline V gene lookup returns CDR1 SNHLY and CDR2 FYNNEI. This CDR3 has 14 amino acids. CDR3 in DNA: TGTGCCAGCGGGGCAGGGAACAGGTACAATGAGCAGTTCTTC. Translated, it gives CASGAGNRYNEQFF.

This rearrangement joins TRBV2 to TRBJ1-6; no clear D. Germline CDR1 is SNHLY and CDR2 is FYNNEI. V shed 4 bases and J shed 10 bases, with 11 bases lying between them. The length of the CDR3 is 13 residues. CDR3 amino acids: CASSGDPPSPLHF. CDR3 DNA: TGTGCCAGCAGTGGCGATCCCCCCTCACCCCTCCACTTT.